What follows is one TCR beta chain and its context. The antigen remains undetermined. In germline, CDR1 is DFQATT, CDR2 SNEGSKA (reference sequence). This CDR3 contains 17 residues. V lost 2 bases and J lost 0; bases outside the gene matches: 9. This entry is derived from a study of CD8 T cells in ankylosing spondylitis. General study points: CD8+ by phenotype, disease-linked clones were relatively rare in peripheral blood.

TCRdb itself ran the 5' RACE reads through MiXCR, one entry per CDR3 protein. The sample holds some 270,000 distinct CDR3 sequences; under 20% are singletons and the top ten take around a third. This TCR was sampled from a male donor with ankylosing spondylitis or in good health (not recorded which). The sequenced sample was blood, either unsorted or a sorted T cell fraction (not recorded which). The V gene is TRBV20-1, the J gene TRBJ2-5, with 10 nucleotides matching TRBD2. The CDR3 DNA is TGCAGTGCTAGAACCAGCGGGAGGGCCTCTAACCAAGAGACCCAGTACTTC. This sequence encodes CSARTSGRASNQETQYF.